This T cell receptor beta chain was captured in a study of blood T cell repertoires in COVID-19. Study background: Material from acute and convalescent COVID-19 was sourced from the United States, Italy and Spain. Nucleic acid was either cDNA or gDNA, and it came from T cells, B-cell-depleted T cells, or PBMCs.

V was pared by 3 bases and J by 6 bases, with 11 bases between. The germline V gene encodes CDR1 SGHAT and CDR2 FQNNGV. The CDR3 consists of 13 residues. Source study methods: For nucleated cells, counts were estimated from reference gene primer amplification. The assay was immunoSEQ multiplex PCR, and TCRdb's table has in-frame clones only and misses some. D and trimming come from the DNA, and the V and J calls and clone size come from that table. The sample lists approximately 290,000 clones, about 86% occurring once. The sequence came from a person between 65 and 79 years old with COVID-19, enrolled during active disease. Material for sequencing was peripheral blood. This chain joins TRBV11-2 and TRBJ1-1; maybe TRBD1 (5 bases). In DNA form, the CDR3 reads TGTGCCAGCAGCTTTCAGGGTGGGGCTGAAGCTTTCTTT. This sequence encodes CASSFQGGAEAFF.